Reported below is one T cell receptor beta chain. Its binding antigen is unknown. This entry comes from a study of T cells expressing NK-cell markers (TCRdb year 2020). In the study overall: Eight donors provided sorted CD3+CD56+NKG2C+, CD3+CD56+NKG2C- and CD3+CD56-NKG2C+ T-cell subsets, whose TCR beta-chain repertoires were profiled. Among the eight sequenced donors, seven were HCMV-seropositive and one was HCMV-seronegative. Randomly selected healthy volunteers, three men and five women, were used as the eight sequenced donors. Sequencing of the libraries produced 2 x 150 bp reads on Illumina HiSeq 2000/2500, MiSeq or NextSeq.

The sample was run on an Illumina HiSeq 2000. TCR beta cDNA libraries were prepared using 5'RACE template switching, which introduced a universal primer site and unique molecular identifiers. Priming for cDNA synthesis came from the TCR beta constant segment, and two successive PCR amplification steps followed. The source study handled its data this way. MIGEC handled demultiplexing of the reads and grouping by UMI, while MiTCR was used to assemble and quantify clonotypes. To exclude erroneous sequences, only TCR cDNA sequences supported by at least two reads were retained. The tcR package was used for downstream repertoire analysis, with clonotypes matched between fractions based on CDR3 nucleotide sequence plus V segment. VDJmatch was used to annotate antigen specificity against VDJdb, with one amino acid substitution allowed in CDR3. The reads were reprocessed in TCRdb, with one entry per CDR3 protein sequence and no accompanying DNA. These V and J calls are TCRdb output, not the study's own analysis. The table held for this sample gives around 140,000 distinct CDR3 sequences. About 12% of the sample is taken by the ten largest.

HCMV serostatus was determined by detecting HCMV-specific IgG in serum with a commercial ELISA kit. Peripheral blood mononuclear cells were isolated from blood by Ficoll density gradient centrifugation. Study-level results and caveats: It remained unclear whether the expanded NKG2C-expressing T cell clones were specific for HCMV antigens. In six donors, the dominant CD3+CD56+NKG2C+ clonotypes were among the top 10 CD8+ clonotypes and accounted for about 1.0-7.5% of CD8+ T cells. Those dominant clonotypes were again the most abundant among CD3+CD56-NKG2C+ cells in four donors, at roughly 28.3-65%.

Sequenced: blood T cells: a sorted CD56 or NKG2C T cell subset, CD4+ or CD8+ T cells, or bulk PBMC T cells (not recorded which). The TCR originated in a man younger than 35 in good health. Donor details come from another sample of the same person, matched by shared clones.

The CDR3 here reads CASSQEFIMGPTNEKLFF. The chain uses TRBV14 and TRBJ1-4; TCRdb reports TRBD1, a call that lacks DNA to check it against. The germline V gene supplies CDR1 SGHDN and CDR2 FVKESK. From cysteine to phenylalanine, the CDR3 is 18 amino acids long. Only the protein is available.